These 8 T cell receptor beta chains came from one sample sequenced in a study of blood T cell repertoires in COVID-19. Sequencing was performed with immunoSEQ multiplex PCR; in TCRdb, only in-frame clones are kept and a portion is missing. The data contain some 30,000 clones, less than 90% of them singletons. The sample comprised peripheral blood. The source is a woman older than 75 with active or convalescent COVID-19.

V gene TRBV3-1 (or the pseudogene TRBV3-2) combines with J gene TRBJ2-2, with 11 bases matching TRBD2. CDR1 and CDR2 from the germline V gene are LGHDT and YNNKEL (reference sequence). The CDR3 extends over 15 amino acids. V lost 7 bases to trimming and J lost 9 bases; unmatched junction nucleotides: 10. CDR3 coding DNA: TGTGCCAGCAATGGAGTAGCGGGGGGGCCTCGGGAGCTGTTTTTT. Amino acid sequence: CASNGVAGGPRELFF.

This clone has only a few counts. The chain employs TRBV19 and TRBJ2-3; D is unclear. Germline CDR1 LNHDA, CDR2 SQIVND (reference sequence). The CDR3 runs 11 residues. V was shortened by 6 bases and J by 4 bases, with 5 bases between the two germline ends. This CDR3 is CASRAADTQYF. In DNA form, the CDR3 reads TGTGCCAGTAGGGCCGCAGATACGCAGTATTTT.

This rearrangement joins TRBV4-1 to TRBJ2-7; 7 nucleotides line up with TRBD2. This CDR3 is 14 amino acids long. Germline assignment: CDR1 MGHRA and CDR2 YSYEKL. The V gene end was trimmed by 0 bases and the J gene end by 3 bases; junction bases not matched to a gene: 2. CDR3 nucleotide sequence: TGCGCCAGCAGCCAAGATCGCGGGGGCTACGAGCAGTACTTC. Translating it yields CASSQDRGGYEQYF.

The V call is TRBV9, the J call TRBJ2-5, with 7 nucleotides matching TRBD2. V gave up 2 bases and J gave up 3 bases; unmatched junction bases: 4. The germline V gene encodes CDR1 SGDLS and CDR2 YYNGEE. The CDR3 contains 14 residues. The CDR3 sequence: CASSVGLAEETQYF. The CDR3 DNA reads as TGTGCCAGCAGCGTTGGCCTAGCGGAAGAGACCCAGTACTTC.

This clone was observed once. The chain joins TRBV2 to TRBJ1-1; weak D call: TRBD1 (5 bases). Per the germline V gene, CDR1 is SNHLY and CDR2 is FYNNEI. CDR3 length equals 13 residues. The V end lost 2 bases, the J end lost 11 bases, and 15 bases lay between the germline ends. The CDR3 nucleotides are TGTGCCAGCAGTGAAATAGTTGGAGGGGTCGCTTTCTTT. It is translated as CASSEIVGGVAFF.

This chain joins TRBV27 and TRBJ1-1; a possible D gene is TRBD1 (5 bases). Germline V gene data show CDR1 as MNHEY and CDR2 as SMNVEV (reference sequence). CDR3 length: 13 amino acids. The ends were cut back, 6 bases at V and 1 base at J, with 9 bases in the middle. The CDR3 DNA is TGTGCCAGCAGATTGGGGGGGAACACTGAAGCTTTCTTT. This sequence encodes CASRLGGNTEAFF.

The chain has TRBV9 and TRBJ1-3; D perhaps matches TRBD1 (5 bases). The CDR3 sequence is 16 residues long. The germline V and J ends were trimmed by 3 bases and 0 bases, with 13 bases remaining between them. Germline assignment: CDR1 SGDLS and CDR2 YYNGEE. The CDR3 nucleotides read TGTGCCAGCAGCGATCCAAACAGGAACTCTGGAAACACCATATATTTT. It translates to CASSDPNRNSGNTIYF.

V gene TRBV6-2 or TRBV6-3 combines with J gene TRBJ2-7, with TRBD1 identical over 9 bases. This CDR3 contains 14 residues. Trimming at V came to 5 bases and at J to 4 bases, leaving 6 bases not matched to a gene. Germline CDR1 and CDR2: MNHEY and SVGEGT. The CDR3: CASSRTGTGYEQYF. CDR3 sequence (DNA): TGTGCCAGCAGTCGCACCGGGACAGGGTACGAGCAGTACTTC.